A single sample is the source of the 20 T cell receptor beta chains below, sequenced in a study of OX40 agonist ivuxolimab in advanced cancers. Clones were sequenced by immunoSEQ multiplex PCR, and TCRdb holds only the in-frame ones, with some missing. The repertoire has roughly 100,000 clones, around 90% of them found once; the top ten carry 6% to 7.5%. Source: CD4+ or CD8+ T cells sorted from blood, taken in a trial of the OX40 agonist ivuxolimab. The receptors shown here come from an adult with an advanced solid tumor such as melanoma, head and neck, liver or kidney cancer.

The chain combines TRBV6-5 with TRBJ2-1; 10 positions agree with TRBD2. V was clipped by 5 bases and J by 7 bases; unmatched bases: 8. This CDR3 region has 15 residues. CDR1 MNHEY and CDR2 SVGAGI come from the germline V gene. Here the CDR3 reads CASSLLAGVVNEQFF. CDR3 DNA sequence: TGTGCCAGCAGTCTCCTAGCGGGAGTTGTAAATGAGCAGTTCTTC.

The rearrangement links TRBV7-9 to TRBJ2-2; D is undetermined. The germline gives CDR1 SEHNR, CDR2 FQNEAQ (reference sequence). Between the trimmed V and J ends, which lost 4 bases and 0 bases, there was a span of 12 bases. This CDR3 contains 16 residues. The CDR3 sequence: CASSSQRAANTGELFF. DNA for the CDR3: TGTGCCAGCAGCTCGCAAAGGGCGGCGAACACCGGGGAGCTGTTTTTT.

The count of this clone is one. The V gene is TRBV6-5, the J gene TRBJ1-2; 7 bases match TRBD1. The germline CDR1 and CDR2 sequences are MNHEY and SVGAGI. CDR3 length equals 15 residues. V was pared by 0 bases and J by 6 bases, with 7 bases of the junction left unmatched. CDR3 sequence reads: CASSYSTGLSDGYTF. In DNA, the CDR3 is TGTGCCAGCAGTTACTCGACAGGGCTTTCGGATGGCTACACCTTC.

The chain combines TRBV29-1 with TRBJ2-3, with TRBD1 matching over 9 bases. The germline gives CDR1 SQVTM, CDR2 ANQGSEA. There are 13 residues in the CDR3. Trimming at V came to 3 bases and at J to 6 bases, leaving 4 bases not matched to a gene. The CDR3 DNA reads as TGCAGCGTTGATGGGACAGGGTGGGATACGCAGTATTTT. As protein: CSVDGTGWDTQYF.

This clone appeared a few times. V gene TRBV19 combines with J gene TRBJ2-7; TRBD2 matches at 7 bases. After removal of 5 bases from V and 4 bases from J, the junction contained 5 bases not matched to a gene. Germline V CDR1 and CDR2: LNHDA, SQIVND (reference sequence). The CDR3 runs to 13 residues. This CDR3 is CASSGAGAYEQYF. As DNA, the CDR3 is TGTGCCAGTAGTGGGGCGGGAGCTTACGAGCAGTACTTC.

This chain links TRBV4-1 with TRBJ1-1; no reliable D call. The V end lost 3 bases, the J end lost 3 bases, and 11 bases lay between the germline ends. Germline CDR1 reads MGHRA; CDR2 reads YSYEKL. This CDR3 is built from 14 residues. CDR3 sequence (DNA): TGCGCCAGCAGCCATTATACCGGCCACACTGAAGCTTTCTTT. Amino acids: CASSHYTGHTEAFF.

The chain recombines TRBV11-2 with TRBJ2-1; D gene uncertain. Trimming removed 3 bases at V and 7 bases at J, with 7 bases between. The germline V gene has CDR1 SGHAT and CDR2 FQNNGV. The CDR3 has 12 amino acids. The CDR3 is CASSFLWNEQFF. CDR3 sequence (DNA): TGTGCCAGCAGCTTCCTTTGGAATGAGCAGTTCTTC.

This sequence joins TRBV5-1 and TRBJ1-1; TRBD1 is a possible D gene (5 bases). The CDR3 runs to 14 residues. Trimming pared 0 bases from V and 2 bases from J, leaving 8 bases between. The germline V gene encodes CDR1 SGHRS and CDR2 YFSETQ. The DNA for the CDR3 is TGCGCCAGCAGCTTGGGAGGGGTAAACACTGAAGCTTTCTTT. Its protein is CASSLGGVNTEAFF.

The chain joins TRBV6-6 to TRBJ1-5, with D tentatively TRBD1 (6 bases). Germline CDR1 reads MNHNY; CDR2 reads SVGAGI (reference sequence). The V and J ends lost 5 bases and 6 bases respectively, with 11 bases between them. This CDR3 is built from 13 residues. DNA for the CDR3: TGTGCCAGCAGTAGGGGGATCCTTCAGCCCCAGCATTTT. It codes for CASSRGILQPQHF.

V usage is TRBV11-1 and J usage is TRBJ2-5, with 12 bases matching TRBD1. This CDR3 is built from 15 residues. The germline V gene has CDR1 SGHAT and CDR2 FQDESV (reference sequence). The V gene end was trimmed by 4 bases and the J gene end by 4 bases; junction bases not matched to a gene: 4. Here the CDR3 reads CASSYGTGGRETQYF. The DNA of the CDR3 is TGTGCCAGCAGCTACGGGACAGGGGGCCGAGAGACCCAGTACTTC.

The J gene is TRBJ2-1, the V gene TRBV13; TRBD2 matches 9 bases. J lost 8 bases, V lost 5 bases, and 10 bases had no gene match. There are 15 residues in the CDR3. The germline V gene encodes CDR1 PRHDT and CDR2 FYEKMQ (reference sequence). The DNA of the CDR3 is TGTGCCAGCAGCGTGAGCGGGAGGTTTTCGGATGAGCAGTTCTTC. Translation: CASSVSGRFSDEQFF.

J is TRBJ2-3 and V is TRBV25-1; 7 bases are shared with TRBD2. Germline lookup yields CDR1 MGHDK and CDR2 SYGVNS. V lost 4 bases, J lost 2 bases, and 6 bases stayed unmatched. This CDR3 region has 15 residues. The CDR3 protein is CASSAWLADTDTQYF. The CDR3 bases are TGTGCCAGCAGTGCCTGGCTAGCGGACACAGATACGCAGTATTTT.

The rearrangement joins TRBV29-1 to TRBJ2-1; possible D gene TRBD2, 6 bases. Trimming pared 8 bases from V and 3 bases from J, leaving 11 bases between. This CDR3 spans 12 amino acids. CDR1 is SQVTM, CDR2 ANQGSEA, per germline. The CDR3 loop reads CSSDSGYNEQFF. In nucleotides, the CDR3 is TGCAGCTCGGATAGCGGCTACAATGAGCAGTTCTTC.

This clone has only one observation. This chain links TRBV30 with TRBJ2-7; TRBD2 matches at 11 bases. CDR3 length: 15 residues. Germline lookup yields CDR1 GTSNPN and CDR2 SVGIG (reference sequence). V was pared by 0 bases and J by 4 bases, with 5 bases of the junction left unmatched. CDR3 DNA: TGTGCCTGGAGTGTAGGGCTAGCGGGGGGATACGAGCAGTACTTC. Encoded protein: CAWSVGLAGGYEQYF. Full variable domain (missing parts from reference TRBV30 and TRBJ2-7): SQTIHQWPATLVQPVGSPLSLECTVEGTSNPNLYWYRQAAGRGLQLLFYSVGIGQISSEVPQNLSASRPQDRQFILSSKKLLLSDSGFYLCAWSVGLAGGYEQYFGPGTRLTVT.

The chain joins TRBV5-6 to TRBJ1-1; D unclear. The CDR3 runs 12 residues. Trimming took 3 bases from V and 5 from J, leaving 8 bases between them. Per the germline V gene, CDR1 is SGHDT and CDR2 is YYEEEE. The CDR3 region has the DNA TGTGCCAGCAGCTCGGGGTTAACTGAAGCTTTCTTT. Translating it yields CASSSGLTEAFF.

This clone was observed a handful of times. The chain carries TRBV9 and TRBJ1-2, with 7 bases that match TRBD1. From germline, CDR1 is SGDLS and CDR2 YYNGEE. The CDR3 has 11 residues. After removal of 7 bases from V and 7 bases from J, the junction contained 4 bases not matched to a gene. The CDR3 region has the DNA TGTGCCAGCGACAGGGCTGGTGGCTACACCTTC. Translated, it gives CASDRAGGYTF.

This clone showed up just once. The rearrangement links TRBV5-1 to TRBJ2-1; 10 bases fit TRBD2. The junction had 9 bases not matched to a gene; V was cut back by 5 bases and J by 4 bases. The CDR3 has 16 amino acids. The germline CDR1 and CDR2 sequences are SGHRS and YFSETQ. CDR3 coding DNA: TGCGCCAGCAGACACATAACTAGCGGGGCTTACAATGAGCAGTTCTTC. Residues: CASRHITSGAYNEQFF.

About this clone: One junction end disagrees with the germline gene, perhaps due to a read error. The genes are TRBV7-7 and TRBJ2-5; possible D gene TRBD1, 5 bases. This CDR3 has 13 residues. Germline CDR1 is SSHAT and CDR2 is FNYEAQ (reference sequence). The CDR3 nucleotides read TGTGCTAGCAGCCACGACAGCCAAGAGACCCAGTACTTC. Translated: CASSHDSQETQYF.

This clone appeared a few times. DNA for the CDR3: TGTGCCAGCAGTGGCCGCGGGAGGGACGCTACCGGGGAGCTGTTTTTT. It is translated as CASSGRGRDATGELFF. The chain uses TRBV6-1 and TRBJ2-2; 9 nucleotides agree with TRBD2. Germline CDR1 MNHNS, CDR2 SASEGT. The CDR3 is made up of 16 amino acids. J was trimmed by 5 bases and V by 4 bases; bases with no gene match: 8.

The rearrangement links TRBV7-9 to TRBJ1-1; D unclear. V was shortened by 5 bases and J by 3 bases, with 13 bases between the two germline ends. The V gene's germline CDR1 is SEHNR and CDR2 FQNEAQ (reference sequence). This CDR3 contains 14 residues. Here the CDR3 reads CASSPGTEDTEAFF. CDR3 DNA sequence: TGTGCCAGCAGCCCAGGAACAGAGGACACTGAAGCTTTCTTT.